This T cell receptor beta chain appears in the sequencing data of a study of shared clonotypes between healthy human individuals. Profiling relied on immunoSEQ multiplex PCR, and the TCRdb table lists in-frame clones only, not all of them. The repertoire consists of millions of clones, with approximately 95% occurring once and the leading ten covering 0.13%. Trimming took off 6 bases at V and 2 bases at J, with 14 bases between the two ends. In germline, CDR1 is MNHEY, CDR2 SVGAGI. The CDR3 has 14 residues. Material for sequencing was naive CD4+ T cells sorted from blood. Subset indicated: CD45RA+ positively selected. The chain links TRBV6-5 to TRBJ2-7; D perhaps matches TRBD2 (5 bases). The source of this sequence is a man aged 18-30 years in good health. The CDR3 DNA reads as TGTGCCAGCAGCTTCCCCGGGAACCCCTACGAGCAGTACTTC. This codes for CASSFPGNPYEQYF.